This T cell receptor (beta chain) was identified in a study of OX40 agonist ivuxolimab in advanced cancers. Across the study: Hepatocellular carcinoma, melanoma, renal cell or head and neck cancer was diagnosed in the dose-escalation patients.

Of note for this clone: Its specificity is not known.

Produced via immunoSEQ multiplex PCR; TCRdb's table is partial and in-frame only. The data hold about 58,000 clones, with less than 90% observed a single time. The study, taken as a whole, reports: CD4+ and CD8+ blood T cells expanded clonally by week 6 at 0.1 to 3.0 mg/kg.

This CDR3 contains 16 residues. Germline V CDR1 and CDR2: SGHVS, FNYEAQ. With 0 bases clipped from V and 4 bases from J, the junction kept 4 bases outside the gene matches. Sequenced here: CD4+ or CD8+ T cells sorted from blood, sampled in a trial of the OX40 agonist ivuxolimab. The rearrangement uses TRBV7-6 and TRBJ2-5; TRBD2 matches 11 bases. The TCR originated in an adult with an advanced solid tumor such as melanoma, head and neck, liver or kidney cancer. This CDR3 reads CASSLALLAGAETQYF. CDR3 nucleotides: TGTGCCAGCAGCTTAGCTCTACTAGCGGGGGCAGAGACCCAGTACTTC. The full variable domain, rest sourced from reference TRBV7-6 and TRBJ2-5, is GAGVSQSPRYKVTKRGQDVALRCDPISGHVSLYWYRQALGQGPEFLTYFNYEAQQDKSGLPNDRFSAERPEGSISTLTIQRTEQRDSAMYRCASSLALLAGAETQYFGPGTRLLVL.